The rows below give T cell receptor beta chains drawn from one sample of a study of neurological immune-mediated disorders. One entry per CDR3 protein results from TCRdb running MiXCR on the 5' RACE reads. The table includes 55,000 to 65,000 distinct CDR3 sequences, roughly 13% detected once. The sequenced material came from PBMCs. All receptors derive from a woman aged 60 to 75 with HTLV-1-associated myelopathy (HAM/TSP). Each CDR3 is given with its conserved first and last residue. A D gene is named only where the DNA matches it firmly. Size is stated for part of the rows, as once, few or many counts, or as a class when the clone is expanded.

j_gene	d_gene	v_gene	abundance	CDR3nt	CDR3aa
TRBJ2-1	NA	TRBV15	many	TGTGCCACCAGCAGAGATCGAGGGGGAGGAGATTACAATGAGCAGTTCTTC	CATSRDRGGGDYNEQFF
TRBJ2-1	NA	TRBV4-1	many	TGCGCCAGCAGCCCCCATCTTAGCGGAAGCTCCTACAATGAGCAGTTCTTC	CASSPHLSGSSYNEQFF
TRBJ2-3	TRBD1	TRBV20-1	many	TGCAGTGCGGGTATTCGGACAGGGATTGGAGATACGCAGTATTTT	CSAGIRTGIGDTQYF
TRBJ1-1	NA	TRBV20-1	many	TGCAGTGCCCTACTCGGGGGGTCGGCCACTGAAGCTTTCTTT	CSALLGGSATEAFF
TRBJ2-1	TRBD1	TRBV3-1	many	TGTGCCAGCAGCCAAGATTTCACAGGGGGCCATGAGCAGTTCTTC	CASSQDFTGGHEQFF
TRBJ2-7	TRBD2	TRBV14	NA	TGTGCCAGCAGCCACGGGACTAACTTCTACGAGCAGTACTTC	CASSHGTNFYEQYF
TRBJ1-1	TRBD1	TRBV7-2	many	TGTGCCAGCAGCCTTAGGACAGGGGTGAATGTGAACACTGAAGCTTTCTTT	CASSLRTGVNVNTEAFF
TRBJ2-6	NA	TRBV6-6	many	TGTGCCAGCAGTTATACAGGCTCTGGGGCCAACGTCCTGACTTTC	CASSYTGSGANVLTF
TRBJ2-5	NA	TRBV15	NA	TGTGCCACTGCGGTAGGGGCAAGGAGAGGCATCCAAGAGACCCAGTACTTC	CATAVGARRGIQETQYF
TRBJ2-2	TRBD2	TRBV28	many	TGTGCCAGCAGTCCAGCAGGACTAGCGGGATACACCGGGGAGCTGTTTTTT	CASSPAGLAGYTGELFF
TRBJ1-4	TRBD1	TRBV15	many	TGTGCCACCAGCGTCTGGGACAGGGATAATGAAAAACTGTTTTTT	CATSVWDRDNEKLFF
TRBJ2-1	NA	TRBV5-1	NA	TGCTCCAGCAGCCACCCGAATAACCAAGCAAACAATGAGCAGTTCTTC	CSSSHPNNQANNEQFF
TRBJ2-1	NA	TRBV4-2	few	TGTGCCAGCAGCCAAGATAGGGCGGGGGCGAATGAGCAGTTCTTC	CASSQDRAGANEQFF
TRBJ2-1	NA	TRBV5-1	many	TGCGCCAGCACTCGGGCTAGCTCCTACAATGAGCAGTTCTTC	CASTRASSYNEQFF
TRBJ2-1	TRBD2	TRBV5-1	many	TGCGCCAGCAGCTTGAGGACTAGCGGCTACAATGAGCAGTTCTTC	CASSLRTSGYNEQFF
TRBJ2-4	NA	TRBV20-1	many	TGCAGTGCTAGTGACCCCCGTGCGGCTACAAGGAACTTGAGCAAAAACATTCAGTACTTC	CSASDPRAATRNLSKNIQYF
TRBJ2-7	TRBD2	TRBV7-2	many	TGTGCCAGCAGCTTAGGGCGGGAGGGCCCCTACGAGCAGTACTTC	CASSLGREGPYEQYF
TRBJ2-1	TRBD2	TRBV6-5	many	TGTGCCAGCAGTTCTGTAAGACTAGCGGGAGTTCTATCTGAGCAGTTCTTC	CASSSVRLAGVLSEQFF
TRBJ2-2	NA	TRBV4-1	many	TGCGCCAGCCGACAAGGAACCGGACGCACGAACACCGGGGAGCTGTTTTTT	CASRQGTGRTNTGELFF
TRBJ2-1	TRBD2	TRBV28	many	TGTGCCAGCAGTCGCGGGAGGGCCAGCGACGATGAGCAGTTCTTC	CASSRGRASDDEQFF
TRBJ1-2	NA	TRBV6-5	many	TGTGCCAGCAGGAAATCGGCAGGGAGAGACTATGGCTACACCTTC	CASRKSAGRDYGYTF
TRBJ2-7	TRBD1	TRBV20-1	many	TGCAGTGCTAGATCGGACAGGGTCCACGAGCAGTACTTC	CSARSDRVHEQYF
TRBJ2-7	NA	TRBV28	many	TGTGCCAGCACCCCGGAGGGGGCAGGGAGCTCCTACGAGCAGTACTTC	CASTPEGAGSSYEQYF
TRBJ2-1	TRBD2	TRBV20-1	many	TGCAGTGCTAGAACCCCTAGCGGGAGCGGCTACAATGAGCAGTTCTTC	CSARTPSGSGYNEQFF
TRBJ1-1	NA	TRBV3-1	NA	TGTGCCAGCAGCCAAGCAGGAGGCACTGAAGCTTTCTTT	CASSQAGGTEAFF
TRBJ2-1	TRBD2	TRBV29-1	many	TGCAGCGTATTAGCGGGCCCAAAGGACAATGAGCAGTTCTTC	CSVLAGPKDNEQFF
TRBJ2-7	NA	TRBV5-1	many	TGCGCCAGCAGCTTGGTCGGAGCGAGCTCCTACGAGCAGTACTTC	CASSLVGASSYEQYF
TRBJ2-6	NA	TRBV5-1	NA	TGCGCCAGCAGCCCACCAGGGTCCGCTGGGGCCAACGTCCTGACTTTC	CASSPPGSAGANVLTF
TRBJ1-1	NA	TRBV5-1	many	TGCGCCAGCAGTTATCCAGGGGTCACTGAAGCTTTCTTT	CASSYPGVTEAFF
TRBJ2-1	NA	TRBV12-3/TRBV12-4	many	TGTGCCAGCAGGGGGACCAGCGGACACAATGAGCAGTTCTTC	CASRGTSGHNEQFF
TRBJ1-2	NA	TRBV27	many	TGTGCCAGCAGTTTATCGCCGGAGGGGTGGAATGGCTACACCTTC	CASSLSPEGWNGYTF
TRBJ2-2	NA	TRBV5-1	many	TGCGCCAGCAGCTTGGGGCAGCAGAACACCGGGGAGCTGTTTTTT	CASSLGQQNTGELFF
TRBJ2-7	TRBD1	TRBV29-1	many	TGCAGCGTGGGGGGACAGGGCGATTCCTACGAGCAGTACTTC	CSVGGQGDSYEQYF
TRBJ2-1	TRBD2	TRBV20-1	many	TGCAGTGCTAGTAGCGGGGCGGTTGGGGGTGGTGAGCAGTTCTTC	CSASSGAVGGGEQFF
TRBJ2-1	NA	TRBV21-1	many	TGTGCCAGCAGCAAGACTAGCGGGAGGATCAATGAGCAGTTCTTC	CASSKTSGRINEQFF
TRBJ1-2	NA	TRBV20-1	many	TGCAGTGCACCGACTGGGGGGGGCGTATTCTATGGCTACACCTTC	CSAPTGGGVFYGYTF
TRBJ1-2	TRBD1	TRBV7-8	many	TGTGCCAGCAGCCCCCAGGGGGCGGCTAAGAGATGGGGCTATGGCTACACCTTC	CASSPQGAAKRWGYGYTF
TRBJ2-1	NA	TRBV5-1	many	TGCGCCAGCCGGAGATGGGGGGAGGTTTACTACAATGAGCAGTTCTTC	CASRRWGEVYYNEQFF
TRBJ2-5	NA	TRBV10-1	many	TGCGCCAGCAGTGACGGCGGTAGTGCCCGAGAGACCCAGTACTTC	CASSDGGSARETQYF
TRBJ2-7	TRBD2	TRBV20-1	many	TGCAGTGCTAGATATAGCGGGAGGACCTACGAGCAGTACTTC	CSARYSGRTYEQYF
TRBJ2-1	TRBD2	TRBV5-1	many	TGCGCCAGCCAGAGCGGGAATGGGAATTTTAATGAGCAGTTCTTC	CASQSGNGNFNEQFF
TRBJ1-5	NA	TRBV5-6	many	TGTGCCAGCAGCGAGAGTCGCGGGGGCAATCAGCCCCAGCATTTT	CASSESRGGNQPQHF
TRBJ2-3	TRBD2	TRBV6-2/TRBV6-3	many	TGTGCCAGCAGTCCGAAGATGACTAGCGGGGCCAAGGATACGCAGTATTTT	CASSPKMTSGAKDTQYF
TRBJ2-7	NA	TRBV6-6	once	TGTGCCAGCATCCCTGAGGTCGGGGGAGGAGGTGAGCAGTACTTC	CASIPEVGGGGEQYF
TRBJ1-3	NA	TRBV5-1	many	TGCGCCAGCAGCTTTTCAGGGGAAGGAAACACCATATATTTT	CASSFSGEGNTIYF
TRBJ2-1	TRBD1	TRBV15	many	TGTGCCACCAGCATCGGGACAGTCTCCTACAATGAGCAGTTCTTC	CATSIGTVSYNEQFF
TRBJ2-7	NA	TRBV12-3/TRBV12-4	many	TGTGCCAGCAGCCCTGACAAAAACTACGAGCAGTACTTC	CASSPDKNYEQYF
TRBJ1-4	TRBD1	TRBV5-1	few	TGCGCCAGCAGCTTCAGGACAGGTGCTGAAAAACTGTTTTTT	CASSFRTGAEKLFF
TRBJ2-1	TRBD1	TRBV7-9	many	TGTGCCAGCAGAACCCGGGACAGGGGGATGGGACCCGGGGAAAGCTCCTACAATGAGCAGTTCTTC	CASRTRDRGMGPGESSYNEQFF
TRBJ2-5	NA	TRBV7-9	many	TGTGCCAGCATCCCCCTTTGGGGGAGCCAAGAGACCCAGTACTTC	CASIPLWGSQETQYF
TRBJ2-1	NA	TRBV7-2	many	TGTGCCAGCAGCCTCTATGGCTCCTACAATGAGCAGTTCTTC	CASSLYGSYNEQFF
TRBJ2-7	TRBD2	TRBV7-2	many	TGTGCCAGCAGCACACAGACTAGCGGGGGGCCAAGGCAGTACTTC	CASSTQTSGGPRQYF
TRBJ2-5	NA	TRBV9	many	TGTGCCAGCAGCGAGGGACCCGTCCAAGAGACCCAGTACTTC	CASSEGPVQETQYF